This passage covers 25 T cell receptor beta chains from one sample sequenced in a study of spatial heterogeneity in lung cancer. One entry per CDR3 protein results from TCRdb running MiXCR on the 5' RACE reads. The repertoire has 100,000 to 110,000 distinct CDR3 sequences, approximately 4% of them found once; the top ten carry approximately 21%. Time point indicated: sample taken at primary tumor resection. Study conclusions and caveats: Expanded intratumoral alpha and beta TCR counts tracked tumor mutation counts.

These receptors lack a known antigen. Sequencing used lung tumor tissue, obtained at surgery. These receptors were collected from a male donor with early-stage non-small cell lung cancer.

There are a few counts of this clonotype. This chain connects TRBV10-3 to TRBJ2-2; D possibly corresponds to TRBD2 (6 bases). From germline, CDR1 is ENHRY and CDR2 SYGVKD. The CDR3 runs to 14 residues. The V end was cut by 3 bases, the J end by 6 bases, with 11 bases between. For the CDR3, the DNA is TGTGCCATCAGTGAATACACTAGCCCCGGGGAGCTGTTTTTT. Encoded protein: CAISEYTSPGELFF.

This clonotype was counted a few times. Its ends do not fully match the called genes, so a read error is possible. V usage is TRBV18 and J usage is TRBJ2-1; 8 bases agree with TRBD2. Germline V gene data show CDR1 as KGHSH and CDR2 as LQKENI. This CDR3 has 13 amino acids. The CDR3 region is CASSPLGQRELFF. CDR3 nucleotide sequence: TGTGCCAGCTCACCTCTCGGGCAGCGGGAGCTGTTCTTC.

This clonotype was found many times. The gene calls are TRBV5-5 and TRBJ1-6, with D unclear. This CDR3 is 15 amino acids long. CDR1 is SGHKS and CDR2 is YYEKEE in the germline V gene (reference sequence). V lost 2 bases and J lost 5, with 11 bases in between. The CDR3 region is CASSLRVGDNSPLHF. The CDR3 DNA is TGTGCCAGCAGCTTACGGGTGGGAGATAATTCACCCCTCCACTTT.

There are a few counts of this clonotype. The chain carries TRBV3-1 and TRBJ1-5; TRBD1 is a possible D gene (5 bases). The germline V gene has CDR1 LGHDT and CDR2 YNNKEL (reference sequence). Trimming cost V 6 bases and J 4 bases, with 10 bases left between them. CDR3 size: 13 residues. The CDR3 bases are TGTGCCAGCAGTAGGACATCTAATCAGCCCCAGCATTTT. Protein: CASSRTSNQPQHF. The entire variable domain, with the rest obtained from reference TRBV3-1 and TRBJ1-5, is as follows: DTAVSQTPKYLVTQMGNDKSIKCEQNLGHDTMYWYKQDSKKFLKIMFSYNNKELIINETVPNRFSPKSPDKAHLNLHINSLELGDSAVYFCASSRTSNQPQHFGDGTRLSIL.

V gene TRBV28 combines with J gene TRBJ2-3; D perhaps matches TRBD2 (5 bases). V lost 4 bases and J 2 bases, leaving 13 bases between the germline ends. The CDR3 sequence is 15 residues long. Germline-derived CDR1 and CDR2 are MDHEN and SYDVKM. The CDR3 is CASSSPPRDTDTQYF. Here the CDR3 DNA reads TGTGCCAGCAGTTCTCCTCCCCGGGACACAGATACGCAGTATTTT. The full variable domain, with the rest looked up from reference TRBV28 and TRBJ2-3, is DVKVTQSSRYLVKRTGEKVFLECVQDMDHENMFWYRQDPGLGLRLIYFSYDVKMKEKGDIPEGYSVSREKKERFSLILESASTNQTSMYLCASSSPPRDTDTQYFGPGTRLTVL.

This clonotype was seen ten or more times. This rearrangement joins TRBV11-2 to TRBJ2-1; 9 bases align to TRBD2. From germline, CDR1 is SGHAT and CDR2 FQNNGV. After removal of 2 bases from V and 7 bases from J, the junction contained 6 bases not matched to a gene. The CDR3 runs to 15 residues. As DNA, the CDR3 is TGTGCCAGCAGCTTAAGTTCGGGACTAGCAAATGAGCAGTTCTTC. Translated, it gives CASSLSSGLANEQFF.

This clonotype was observed many times. This rearrangement joins TRBV28 to TRBJ2-2; D uncertain. Germline CDR1 is MDHEN and CDR2 is SYDVKM. The CDR3 has 15 amino acids. The V gene lost 4 bases and the J gene lost 0 bases, with 9 bases spanning the gap. The CDR3 DNA is TGTGCCAGCAGTTCAGACCACGCGAACACCGGGGAGCTGTTTTTT. Amino acids: CASSSDHANTGELFF.

This clonotype was picked up many times. The chain recombines TRBV11-2 with TRBJ2-1, with 9 bases lining up with TRBD2. The trim removed 0 bases at V and 6 bases at J, leaving 6 bases unmatched. Germline assignment: CDR1 SGHAT and CDR2 FQNNGV. This CDR3 has 16 amino acids. CDR3 sequence (DNA): TGTGCCAGCAGCTTAGACGGCGCGGGAGGGCGCAATGAGCAGTTCTTC. Its translation is CASSLDGAGGRNEQFF.

This clonotype was recorded at least ten times. V gene TRBV24-1 combines with J gene TRBJ1-5; no definite D call. The CDR3 extends over 15 amino acids. V was trimmed by 8 bases and J by 0 bases, leaving 13 bases between them. Per germline, CDR1 KGHDR and CDR2 SFDVKD. As DNA, the CDR3 is TGTGCCACCAAAGTTTATGGGGATAGCAATCAGCCCCAGCATTTT. Amino acids: CATKVYGDSNQPQHF.

This clonotype was detected ten times or more. The rearrangement uses TRBV28 and TRBJ1-3; 7 bases map to TRBD1. CDR1 MDHEN and CDR2 SYDVKM come from the germline V gene. V lost 7 bases and J lost 6; bases outside the gene matches: 9. The CDR3 is 14 residues long. CDR3 region: CASTRGQYLNTIYF. The CDR3 nucleotides read TGTGCCAGCACGCGGGGACAGTACCTAAACACCATATATTTT. The variable domain in full, with the rest retrieved from reference TRBV28 and TRBJ1-3, is DVKVTQSSRYLVKRTGEKVFLECVQDMDHENMFWYRQDPGLGLRLIYFSYDVKMKEKGDIPEGYSVSREKKERFSLILESASTNQTSMYLCASTRGQYLNTIYFGEGSWLTVV.

This clonotype was picked up a small number of times. This chain connects TRBV5-6 to TRBJ2-7; 12 positions match TRBD1. The ends lost 3 bases at V and 6 bases at J; junction bases unmatched: 7. The CDR3 extends over 15 amino acids. The germline V gene encodes CDR1 SGHDT and CDR2 YYEEEE. The CDR3 here is CASSSPGQGASEQYF. The CDR3 bases are TGTGCCAGCAGCTCACCGGGACAGGGGGCGAGCGAGCAGTACTTC.

This clonotype was detected once. This may stem from a read error, because a much larger clone lies one nucleotide away. The chain links TRBV24-1 to TRBJ2-2, with D tentatively TRBD2 (6 bases). The germline V gene has CDR1 KGHDR and CDR2 SFDVKD. The CDR3 has 14 residues. As DNA, the CDR3 is TGTGCCACCAGTGAAAGGACGAACACCGGGGGGCTGTTTTTT. It specifies CATSERTNTGGLFF.

This clonotype was observed many times. The chain joins TRBV6-5 to TRBJ1-6; D gene ambiguous. This CDR3 region has 13 residues. Per the germline V gene, CDR1 is MNHEY and CDR2 is SVGAGI. The V end lost 0 bases, the J end lost 7 bases, and 4 bases lay between the germline ends. DNA for the CDR3: TGTGCCAGCAGTTACTCAGGGAATTCACCCCTCCACTTT. Protein product: CASSYSGNSPLHF.

This clonotype appeared many times. The CDR3 reads CASSLLGSGRFGYGYTF. The CDR3 nucleotides are TGTGCCAGCAGTTTATTAGGCTCGGGACGGTTCGGCTATGGCTACACCTTC. The chain couples TRBV28 to TRBJ1-2; a possible D gene is TRBD1 (5 bases). The CDR3 runs to 17 residues. Germline loops: CDR1 MDHEN, CDR2 SYDVKM. Trimming shortened V by 1 base and J by 4 bases, and 19 bases separated the two germline ends.

The V and J genes are TRBV7-8 and TRBJ1-5, with D tentatively TRBD1 (5 bases). Per the germline V gene, CDR1 is SGHVS and CDR2 is FQNEAQ. Trimming removed 5 bases at V and 1 base at J, with 18 bases between. This CDR3 has 17 residues. The CDR3 loop is CASSPIRGFLSNQPQHF. The CDR3 DNA follows: TGTGCCAGCAGCCCGATCCGGGGCTTCCTAAGCAATCAGCCCCAGCATTTT. The entire variable domain, with the rest obtained from reference TRBV7-8 and TRBJ1-5, is as follows: GAGVSQSPRYKVAKRGQDVALRCDPISGHVSLFWYQQALGQGPEFLTYFQNEAQLDKSGLPSDRFFAERPEGSVSTLKIQRTQQEDSAVYLCASSPIRGFLSNQPQHFGDGTRLSIL.

This clonotype has ten or more counts. The rearrangement links TRBV5-1 to TRBJ1-1; D gene unclear. The CDR3 is made up of 13 amino acids. The V end was cut by 7 bases, the J end by 6 bases, with 16 bases between. Per the germline V gene, CDR1 is SGHRS and CDR2 is YFSETQ. DNA for the CDR3: TGCGCCAGCCGACGACCGACTCGGGCTGAAGCTTTCTTT. As protein: CASRRPTRAEAFF.

In its sample, this clonotype was seen many times. The chain employs TRBV19 and TRBJ1-5; 8 nucleotides line up with TRBD1. The length of the CDR3 is 15 residues. V lost 4 bases and J lost 5; bases outside the gene matches: 7. Germline CDR1 and CDR2: LNHDA and SQIVND (reference sequence). CDR3 in amino acids: CASSTTGAKDQPQHF. In DNA, the CDR3 is TGTGCCAGTAGTACGACAGGGGCAAAGGATCAGCCCCAGCATTTT.

This clonotype occurred a few times. The DNA of the CDR3 is TGTGCCAGCAGTTACTCGGGACAGCCCCAGCATTTT. The encoded protein is CASSYSGQPQHF. The chain is built from TRBV6-5 and TRBJ1-5; D is uncertain. Trimming removed 0 bases at V and 7 bases at J, with 4 bases between. The CDR3 is 12 amino acids. Germline assignment: CDR1 MNHEY and CDR2 SVGAGI.

This clonotype was detected ten times or more. This chain connects TRBV12-3 or TRBV12-4 to TRBJ1-2; TRBD1 might be the D (6 bases). Deletions cut 6 bases from V and 4 bases from J, with 18 bases between. This CDR3 spans 15 amino acids. CDR3 nucleotides: TGTGCCAGCAGGCGGAGGAACAGGGCTAGCTATGGCTACACCTTC. It is translated as CASRRRNRASYGYTF.

There are a few counts of this clonotype. The chain links TRBV28 to TRBJ2-7; 7 bases match TRBD2. The CDR3 sequence is 16 residues long. Germline CDR1 is MDHEN and CDR2 is SYDVKM. The V gene end was trimmed by 5 bases and the J gene end by 2 bases; junction bases not matched to a gene: 12. The DNA for the CDR3 is TGTGCCAGCAGTCCCCCCTCTAGCGGAGGGACCTACGAGCAGTACTTC. Protein sequence: CASSPPSSGGTYEQYF.

Many counts were recorded for this clonotype. This chain uses TRBV9 with TRBJ2-2, with D perhaps TRBD2 (6 bases). The CDR3 runs 16 residues. Trimming cost V 2 bases and J 4 bases, with 15 bases left between them. CDR1 and CDR2 (germline): SGDLS, YYNGEE. The CDR3 protein is CASSVGGSPTTGELFF. DNA for the CDR3: TGTGCCAGCAGCGTTGGGGGGAGTCCGACCACCGGGGAGCTGTTTTTT.

A few counts support this clonotype. The chain is built from TRBV29-1 and TRBJ2-1; D not certain. Trimming left V 4 bases short and J 0 bases short, with 13 bases between. This CDR3 contains 15 residues. Germline CDR1 SQVTM, CDR2 ANQGSEA. CDR3 loop: CSVAVSRSSYNEQFF. The DNA for the CDR3 is TGCAGCGTTGCAGTAAGCCGTAGCTCCTACAATGAGCAGTTCTTC.

The sample holds many counts of this clonotype. The chain carries TRBV20-1 and TRBJ1-2; D uncertain. CDR1 and CDR2 from the germline V gene are DFQATT and SNEGSKA (reference sequence). The CDR3 is 13 residues long. Trimming shortened V by 3 bases and J by 2 bases, and 10 bases separated the two germline ends. The CDR3, as DNA: TGCAGTGCTAGCGCAGTGGTAAACTATGGCTACACCTTC. Amino acid sequence: CSASAVVNYGYTF.

This clonotype was picked up many times. The J gene is TRBJ2-1, the V gene TRBV21-1; the tabulated D call, TRBD2, remains unverified against the DNA. TRBV21-1 is described as a pseudogene. The length of the CDR3 is 20 residues. The CDR3 here is CASSKHPLPGTPNSYNEQFF. The CDR3 region has the DNA TGTGCCAGCAGCAAACATCCGCTACCCGGGACACCGAACTCCTACAATGAGCAGTTCTTC.

The sample holds a few counts of this clonotype. This chain links TRBV11-2 with TRBJ2-7; D may be TRBD1 (6 bases). The length of the CDR3 is 15 residues. Trimming shortened V by 2 bases and J by 4 bases, and 15 bases separated the two germline ends. From germline, CDR1 is SGHAT and CDR2 FQNNGV. The CDR3 nucleotides are TGTGCCAGCAGCTTATATCCAGGGGATCAGTACGAGCAGTACTTC. This encodes CASSLYPGDQYEQYF.